Below, 24 T cell receptor beta chains from the same sample are listed, as sequenced in a study of T cell responses to AZD1222 COVID-19 vaccine. Assay: immunoSEQ multiplex PCR; the TCRdb copy retains only in-frame clones and omits some. The sample holds roughly 180,000 clones, roughly 94% seen once. Here the sequenced sample was peripheral blood, taken 28 days after the second AZD1222 dose. Receptor source: an adult who received the AZD1222 COVID-19 vaccine.

The chain recombines TRBV7-8 with TRBJ2-5; the D gene could be TRBD1 or TRBD2 (7 bases each). The CDR3 extends over 15 amino acids. The ends were cut back, 5 bases at V and 3 bases at J, with 16 bases in the middle. Germline CDR1 is SGHVS and CDR2 is FQNEAQ. CDR3 protein: CASSDRQGGKETQYF. CDR3 in DNA: TGTGCCAGCAGCGACCGACAGGGAGGGAAAGAGACCCAGTACTTC. Supplemented by reference TRBV7-8 and TRBJ2-5, the full variable domain reads GAGVSQSPRYKVAKRGQDVALRCDPISGHVSLFWYQQALGQGPEFLTYFQNEAQLDKSGLPSDRFFAERPEGSVSTLKIQRTQQEDSAVYLCASSDRQGGKETQYFGPGTRLLVL.

This rearrangement joins TRBV5-1 to TRBJ1-1; possibly TRBD1 for D (6 bases). The germline CDR1 and CDR2 sequences are SGHRS and YFSETQ. V was pared by 4 bases and J by 3 bases, with 16 bases between. The CDR3 runs to 15 residues. In nucleotides, the CDR3 is TGCGCCAGCAGCCCCTGGGGGGCAGAAGACACTGAAGCTTTCTTT. Protein product: CASSPWGAEDTEAFF.

The CDR3 sequence is CSVNRGPGRYF. In DNA form, the CDR3 reads TGCAGCGTGAACAGGGGTCCCGGGCGGTACTTC. This chain links TRBV29-1 with TRBJ2-7; 7 bases align to TRBD1. Germline trimming cut 6 bases from V and 12 bases from J; bases unmatched to any gene: 11. Germline-derived CDR1 and CDR2 are SQVTM and ANQGSEA. This CDR3 spans 11 amino acids.

As to this clone: In the same sample, other DNA sequences code for this CDR3. The J gene is TRBJ2-3, the V gene TRBV7-9; the match to TRBD2 covers 7 bases. CDR3 length: 14 residues. V gave up 1 base and J gave up 4 bases; unmatched junction bases: 2. Looked up from germline, CDR1 is SEHNR and CDR2 is FQNEAQ (reference sequence). The CDR3 sequence: CASSLGAGSDTQYF. The CDR3 bases are TGTGCCAGCAGCTTAGGAGCGGGATCAGATACGCAGTATTTT.

The chain links TRBV18 to TRBJ2-7; unclear D gene. V shed 0 bases and J shed 2 bases, with 8 bases lying between them. The CDR3 has 14 residues. Germline-derived CDR1 and CDR2 are KGHSH and LQKENI. The DNA of the CDR3 is TGTGCCAGCTCACCACCGGCCGGAGCCTACGAGCAGTACTTC. Amino acids: CASSPPAGAYEQYF.

This clone was detected once. The J gene is TRBJ2-1, the V gene TRBV11-2; possible D gene TRBD2, 5 bases. Germline CDR1 is SGHAT and CDR2 is FQNNGV. Trimming stripped 1 base from V and 5 bases from J, with 12 bases between. This CDR3 contains 15 residues. CDR3 DNA: TGTGCCAGCAGCTTAGTTCTCGGGATCGACAATGAGCAGTTCTTC. As protein: CASSLVLGIDNEQFF. Full variable domain (remainder filled in from reference TRBV11-2 and TRBJ2-1): EAGVAQSPRYKIIEKRQSVAFWCNPISGHATLYWYQQILGQGPKLLIQFQNNGVVDDSQLPKDRFSAERLKGVDSTLKIQPAKLEDSAVYLCASSLVLGIDNEQFFGPGTRLTVL.

About this clone itself: Other DNA sequences in the sample encode the same CDR3. The chain carries TRBV27 and TRBJ1-1; the D gene is possibly TRBD1 (5 bases). This CDR3 spans 14 amino acids. Germline V lookup: CDR1 MNHEY, CDR2 SMNVEV (reference sequence). Trimming stripped 0 bases from V and 0 bases from J, with 5 bases between. The CDR3 coding sequence is TGTGCCAGCAGTTTATCCAGGGTGAACACTGAAGCTTTCTTT. This encodes CASSLSRVNTEAFF.

The CDR3 is CASSLDTAGANVLTF. The CDR3 DNA reads as TGTGCCAGCAGCCTCGACACGGCTGGGGCCAACGTCCTGACTTTC. The chain employs TRBV7-3 and TRBJ2-6; D is ambiguous. V was clipped by 5 bases and J by 2 bases, with 10 bases between them. Germline CDR1 reads SGHTA; CDR2 reads FQGTGA. CDR3 length: 15 amino acids.

The chain combines TRBV5-1 with TRBJ2-5; D not resolved. Between the trimmed V and J ends, which lost 0 bases and 0 bases, there was a span of 6 bases. From germline, CDR1 is SGHRS and CDR2 YFSETQ. The CDR3 has 14 amino acids. CDR3 sequence: CASSLGPYQETQYF. CDR3 coding DNA: TGCGCCAGCAGCTTGGGGCCGTACCAAGAGACCCAGTACTTC.

This chain links TRBV6-1 with TRBJ2-1; a possible D gene is TRBD2 (5 bases). The CDR3 length is 12 residues. Between the trimmed V and J ends, which lost 3 bases and 12 bases, there was a span of 12 bases. CDR1 and CDR2 (germline): MNHNS, SASEGT. CDR3 amino acids: CASSDIVAWQFF. The CDR3 bases are TGTGCCAGCAGTGACATCGTAGCGTGGCAGTTCTTC.

This clone came up a few times. The chain recombines TRBV18 with TRBJ1-1, with TRBD1 matching 8 bases. Trimming at V came to 6 bases and at J to 0 bases, leaving 9 bases not matched to a gene. Germline V gene data show CDR1 as KGHSH and CDR2 as LQKENI. CDR3 length equals 16 residues. The CDR3 here is CASSPGQANLNTEAFF. The CDR3 coding sequence is TGTGCCAGCTCGCCGGGACAGGCCAACTTGAACACTGAAGCTTTCTTT. Together with reference TRBV18 and TRBJ1-1, the CDR3 gives the full variable domain: NAGVMQNPRHLVRRRGQEARLRCSPMKGHSHVYWYRQLPEEGLKFMVYLQKENIIDESGMPKERFSAEFPKEGPSILRIQQVVRGDSAAYFCASSPGQANLNTEAFFGQGTRLTVV.

The rearrangement uses TRBV12-5 and TRBJ2-1; 8 nucleotides align to TRBD1. The CDR3 runs to 14 residues. Germline CDR1 reads LGHNT; CDR2 reads FRNRAP. V shed 6 bases and J 4 bases; nucleotides not matched to a gene: 5. The CDR3 DNA reads as TGTGCTAGTGGCCCAGGGGGCGGATACAATGAGCAGTTCTTC. As protein: CASGPGGGYNEQFF.

The rearrangement links TRBV3-1 (or the pseudogene TRBV3-2) to TRBJ1-1; 10 nucleotides align to TRBD1. Germline values: CDR1 LGHDT, CDR2 YNNKEL (reference sequence). J was trimmed by 10 bases and V by 1 base; bases with no gene match: 12. This CDR3 is built from 16 residues. CDR3 residues: CASSQVLLTGGKGAFF. CDR3 in DNA: TGTGCCAGCAGCCAAGTCTTACTGACAGGGGGCAAGGGAGCTTTCTTT.

This chain connects TRBV5-4 to TRBJ1-1; perhaps TRBD1 as D (5 bases). Trimming took 2 bases from V and 8 from J, leaving 10 bases between them. Germline assignment: CDR1 SGHNT and CDR2 YYREEE (reference sequence). The CDR3 has 12 residues. CDR3 sequence (DNA): TGTGCCAGCAGCTTCGGGGAGGGGGAAGCTTTCTTT. Protein product: CASSFGEGEAFF. Using reference TRBV5-4 and TRBJ1-1 for the parts outside the CDR3, the full variable domain is ETGVTQSPTHLIKTRGQQVTLRCSSQSGHNTVSWYQQALGQGPQFIFQYYREEENGRGNFPPRFSGLQFPNYSSELNVNALELDDSALYLCASSFGEGEAFFGQGTRLTVV.

This chain links TRBV12-2 with TRBJ1-4. TRBV12-2 is designated a pseudogene. This CDR3 is built from 9 residues. This CDR3 reads CASRFPPCF. The DNA of the CDR3 is TGTGCAAGTCGCTTCCCGCCGTGTTTT.

V usage is TRBV11-2 and J usage is TRBJ2-7; unclear D gene. Germline V gene sequence: CDR1 SGHAT, CDR2 FQNNGV. V lost 5 bases and J lost 2, with 19 bases in between. The CDR3 is 16 residues long. The CDR3 coding sequence is TGTGCCAGCAGCCGCCGGAGCTCACCGTTCACCTACGAGCAGTACTTC. Translating gives CASSRRSSPFTYEQYF.

The gene calls are TRBV7-9 and TRBJ1-3; D not certain. CDR3 length: 11 residues. Germline-derived CDR1 and CDR2 are SEHNR and FQNEAQ (reference sequence). Trimming took off 4 bases at V and 8 bases at J, with 6 bases between the two ends. In nucleotides, the CDR3 is TGTGCCAGCAGCTACACGGACACCATATATTTT. Its protein product is CASSYTDTIYF.

The chain joins TRBV28 to TRBJ2-1, with TRBD2 identical over 11 bases. The V gene end was trimmed by 2 bases and the J gene end by 4 bases; junction bases not matched to a gene: 1. This CDR3 comprises 15 residues. Per the germline V gene, CDR1 is MDHEN and CDR2 is SYDVKM. CDR3 loop: CASSLGTSGYNEQFF. The DNA of the CDR3 is TGTGCCAGCAGTTTAGGGACTAGCGGTTACAATGAGCAGTTCTTC. The full variable domain, its missing parts supplied by reference TRBV28 and TRBJ2-1, is DVKVTQSSRYLVKRTGEKVFLECVQDMDHENMFWYRQDPGLGLRLIYFSYDVKMKEKGDIPEGYSVSREKKERFSLILESASTNQTSMYLCASSLGTSGYNEQFFGPGTRLTVL.

The chain is built from TRBV7-3 and TRBJ1-1; 7 bases line up with TRBD1. Looked up from germline, CDR1 is SGHTA and CDR2 is FQGTGA. V trimming: 5 bases; J trimming: 2 bases; junction bases outside the gene matches: 8. There are 15 residues in the CDR3. The CDR3 DNA follows: TGTGCCAGCAGCCCCCAGGGGGGGCCCAACACTGAAGCTTTCTTT. This codes for CASSPQGGPNTEAFF.

The chain has TRBV29-1 and TRBJ1-3, with TRBD1 matching over 9 bases. The CDR3 totals 15 residues. The germline gives CDR1 SQVTM, CDR2 ANQGSEA. Trimming took 0 bases from V and 4 from J; bases not matched to a gene: 4. This chain's CDR3 is CSVEDHRGLGNTIYF. CDR3 DNA sequence: TGCAGCGTTGAAGATCACAGGGGGCTAGGAAACACCATATATTTT.

This clone was recorded once. This chain connects TRBV6-5 to TRBJ1-1; 9 positions agree with TRBD1. The germline V gene encodes CDR1 MNHEY and CDR2 SVGAGI. The V gene end was trimmed by 6 bases and the J gene end by 0 bases; junction bases not matched to a gene: 5. CDR3 length: 15 amino acids. CDR3 coding DNA: TGTGCCAGCAGGATAGACAGGGGGATGAACACTGAAGCTTTCTTT. Translated, it gives CASRIDRGMNTEAFF.

The chain joins TRBV27 to TRBJ2-1; 11 positions match TRBD2. V dropped 9 bases and J dropped 3; count of bases not matched to a gene: 13. The CDR3 is 17 amino acids. Germline CDR1 is MNHEY and CDR2 is SMNVEV (reference sequence). DNA of the CDR3: TGTGCCAGTGCAGGGGTAGCGGGAGGGGGGGGCTACAATGAGCAGTTCTTC. Translated, it gives CASAGVAGGGGYNEQFF.

The chain is built from TRBV6-2 or TRBV6-3 and TRBJ2-3; 7 nucleotides align to TRBD2. The CDR3 runs 14 residues. V gave up 6 bases and J gave up 3 bases; unmatched junction bases: 6. Germline-derived CDR1 and CDR2 are MNHEY and SVGEGT. CDR3 DNA: TGTGCCAGCAGCCAAGCGGGACTGACAGATACGCAGTATTTT. Its protein product is CASSQAGLTDTQYF.

The chain links TRBV5-1 to TRBJ1-2, with TRBD1 as a possible D gene (5 bases). Trimming cost V 4 bases and J 3 bases, with 10 bases left between them. Germline CDR1 reads SGHRS; CDR2 reads YFSETQ. The CDR3 contains 13 residues. The CDR3 nucleotides read TGCGCCAGCAGCCCAGGGTCTTACTATGGCTACACCTTC. Translating it yields CASSPGSYYGYTF.